What follows are 5 T cell receptor beta chains derived from one specimen sequenced in a study of T cell responses to AZD1222 COVID-19 vaccine. Clones were sequenced by immunoSEQ multiplex PCR, and TCRdb holds only the in-frame ones, with some missing. The repertoire holds some 170,000 clones, with 90% as singletons. Material: peripheral blood, obtained 28 days after the second dose of the MenACWY control vaccine. These receptors all come from an adult who received the MenACWY meningococcal vaccine as a control.

Here the CDR3 reads CASSPPSGHRRNPIYGYTF. CDR3 DNA sequence: TGTGCCAGCAGCCCACCCTCGGGCCACAGAAGAAACCCTATCTATGGCTACACCTTC. The rearrangement joins TRBV21-1 to TRBJ1-2. TRBV21-1 is flagged as a pseudogene. The CDR3 extends over 19 amino acids.

The chain has TRBV19 and TRBJ1-5; D ambiguous. The CDR3 extends over 15 amino acids. Per germline, CDR1 LNHDA and CDR2 SQIVND (reference sequence). The ends were cut back, 7 bases at V and 0 bases at J, with 13 bases in the middle. CDR3 residues: CASTWSANSNQPQHF. The CDR3, as DNA: TGTGCCAGTACGTGGTCAGCCAATAGCAATCAGCCCCAGCATTTT.

The J gene is TRBJ2-7, the V gene TRBV6-5; TRBD1 matches 11 bases. Per germline, CDR1 MNHEY and CDR2 SVGAGI. This CDR3 has 16 amino acids. Losses at the gene ends were 3 bases for V and 6 bases for J; bases not matched to a gene: 10. CDR3 in amino acids: CASSYRPGTGGFEQYF. CDR3 DNA: TGTGCCAGCAGTTATAGGCCCGGGACAGGGGGGTTCGAGCAGTACTTC.

The chain uses TRBV4-1 and TRBJ2-5, with D uncertain. The CDR3 extends over 14 amino acids. Trimming took 0 bases from V and 5 from J, leaving 10 bases between them. CDR1 is MGHRA and CDR2 is YSYEKL in the germline V gene. The CDR3, as DNA: TGCGCCAGCAGCCAAGAAAGTGGTACGGAGACCCAGTACTTC. This encodes CASSQESGTETQYF.

V is TRBV19 and J is TRBJ1-2; weak D call: TRBD1 (5 bases). Germline values: CDR1 LNHDA, CDR2 SQIVND (reference sequence). The CDR3 totals 15 residues. V was pared by 1 base and J by 7 bases, with 16 bases between. The CDR3 sequence is CASSIGDSARRGYTF. The CDR3 DNA follows: TGTGCCAGTAGTATAGGGGACTCAGCTCGGCGTGGCTACACCTTC.